Below, 10 T cell receptor beta chains from the same sample are listed, as sequenced in a study of technical replicates of blood from several donors. TCRdb keeps only in-frame clones here, not all; method: immunoSEQ multiplex PCR. The data hold about 76,000 clones, with about 91% observed a single time. Sequencing input: T cells isolated from PBMCs. The receptor source for this set is a human donor in good health.

This chain connects TRBV19 to TRBJ2-7, with TRBD1 identical over 7 bases. The ends lost 1 base at V and 2 bases at J; junction bases unmatched: 2. Per germline, CDR1 LNHDA and CDR2 SQIVND (reference sequence). This CDR3 region has 14 residues. The CDR3 DNA reads as TGTGCCAGTAGTATAGGAGGGACAGCCTACGAGCAGTACTTC. Translated, it gives CASSIGGTAYEQYF.

V is TRBV27 and J is TRBJ1-2, with D hard to call. Per germline, CDR1 MNHEY and CDR2 SMNVEV (reference sequence). The CDR3 totals 12 residues. V was cut by 4 bases and J by 6 bases, with 9 bases left in between. In DNA, the CDR3 is TGTGCCAGCAGTTCTCTCTACGATGGCTACACCTTC. Translation: CASSSLYDGYTF.

V and J are TRBV18 and TRBJ2-5; D is uncertain. Trimming shortened V by 0 bases and J by 3 bases, and 8 bases separated the two germline ends. Germline V gives CDR1 KGHSH, CDR2 LQKENI. The CDR3 sequence is 14 residues long. The CDR3: CASSPPNSEETQYF. The DNA of the CDR3 is TGTGCCAGCTCACCACCGAATTCGGAAGAGACCCAGTACTTC.

The chain couples TRBV29-1 to TRBJ1-5, with 7 bases identical to TRBD1. The CDR3 length is 13 residues. Trimming took 6 bases from V and 2 from J; bases not matched to a gene: 4. Germline V gives CDR1 SQVTM, CDR2 ANQGSEA. CDR3 region: CSVVDRGNQPQHF. As DNA, the CDR3 is TGCAGCGTAGTAGACAGGGGCAATCAGCCCCAGCATTTT.

The chain joins TRBV27 to TRBJ2-1; possibly TRBD1 for D (6 bases). This CDR3 has 16 amino acids. Germline lookup yields CDR1 MNHEY and CDR2 SMNVEV (reference sequence). V shed 1 base and J shed 8 bases, with 18 bases lying between them. CDR3: CASSLLSERGSYEQFF. CDR3 in DNA: TGTGCCAGCAGTTTATTAAGCGAGAGGGGGTCCTATGAGCAGTTCTTC.

The chain combines TRBV11-3 with TRBJ2-4, with a tentative D call TRBD2 (6 bases). Germline V lookup: CDR1 SGHNT, CDR2 YENEEA. V lost 1 base and J 7 bases, leaving 11 bases between the germline ends. This CDR3 contains 14 residues. The CDR3 loop reads CASSLGLEGNIQYF. CDR3 coding DNA: TGTGCCAGCAGCTTAGGACTAGAGGGCAACATTCAGTACTTC.

This chain links TRBV10-3 with TRBJ1-4; D is perhaps TRBD1 (5 bases). The CDR3 contains 12 residues. V lost 10 bases and J lost 4, with 10 bases in between. In germline, CDR1 is ENHRY, CDR2 SYGVKD. The CDR3 DNA sequence: TGTGCCAGCCAGGGATTTAATGAAAAACTGTTTTTT. As protein: CASQGFNEKLFF.

The genes are TRBV11-2 and TRBJ1-6; D ambiguous. CDR3 length: 17 amino acids. Per the germline V gene, CDR1 is SGHAT and CDR2 is FQNNGV. Trimming shortened V by 0 bases and J by 0 bases, and 9 bases separated the two germline ends. CDR3 sequence (DNA): TGTGCCAGCAGCTTAGAGATTCTAAGCTCCTATAATTCACCCCTCCACTTT. Encoded protein: CASSLEILSSYNSPLHF.

The chain uses TRBV18 and TRBJ1-4, with D perhaps matching TRBD1 (5 bases). Trimming pared 2 bases from V and 5 bases from J, leaving 9 bases between. CDR3 length: 14 amino acids. Germline V CDR1 and CDR2: KGHSH, LQKENI. CDR3 in amino acids: CASSPGGSNEKLFF. CDR3 nucleotide sequence: TGTGCCAGCTCACCAGGGGGGTCCAATGAAAAACTGTTTTTT.

The chain uses TRBV14 and TRBJ1-2; D gene uncertain. The CDR3 consists of 16 residues. V shed 2 bases and J shed 4 bases, with 17 bases lying between them. Germline assignment: CDR1 SGHDN and CDR2 FVKESK. CDR3: CASSQFSPGTSYGYTF. The CDR3, as DNA: TGTGCCAGCAGCCAATTTTCCCCAGGAACCTCCTATGGCTACACCTTC.